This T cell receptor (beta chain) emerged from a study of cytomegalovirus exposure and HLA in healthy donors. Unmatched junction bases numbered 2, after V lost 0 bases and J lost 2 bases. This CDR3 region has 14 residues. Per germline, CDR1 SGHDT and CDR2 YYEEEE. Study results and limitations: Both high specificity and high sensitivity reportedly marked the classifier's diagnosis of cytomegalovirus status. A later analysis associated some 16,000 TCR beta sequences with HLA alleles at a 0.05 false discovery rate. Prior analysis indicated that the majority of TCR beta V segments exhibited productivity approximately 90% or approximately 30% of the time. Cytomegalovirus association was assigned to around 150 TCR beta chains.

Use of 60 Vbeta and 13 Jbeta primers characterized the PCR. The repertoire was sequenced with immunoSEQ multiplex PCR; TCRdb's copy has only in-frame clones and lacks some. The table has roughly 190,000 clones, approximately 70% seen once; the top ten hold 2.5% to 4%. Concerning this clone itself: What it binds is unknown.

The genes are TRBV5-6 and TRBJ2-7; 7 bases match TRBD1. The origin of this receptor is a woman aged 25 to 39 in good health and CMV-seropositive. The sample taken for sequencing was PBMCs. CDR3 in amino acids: CASSLGTGPYEQYF. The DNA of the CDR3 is TGTGCCAGCAGCTTGGGGACAGGTCCCTACGAGCAGTACTTC.